What follows describes a single TCR beta chain. This sample was taken from a study of T-cell memory formation after mild COVID-19. About the research overall: There were largely donor-specific TCR clusters.

The CDR3 runs 15 residues. Trimming removed 5 bases from V and 11 bases from J, with 24 bases in between. Looked up from germline, CDR1 is SEHNR and CDR2 is FQNEAQ (reference sequence). TCRdb fed the 5' RACE reads into MiXCR, producing one record per CDR3 protein. The sample contains 140,000 to 150,000 distinct CDR3 sequences, under 30% of which appear only once. V and J are TRBV7-9 and TRBJ1-1; D perhaps matches TRBD1 (5 bases). The receptor comes from an adult woman who had mild COVID-19 (a few samples of this study predate the infection). Cell type and time point are not known. The sequenced sample consisted of PBMCs or a T cell subset sorted from them (not recorded which). The CDR3 region is CASSRDGGLDLKAFF. The CDR3 nucleotides are TGTGCCAGCAGCCGAGATGGGGGATTAGACCTAAAGGCTTTCTTT.